This paragraph covers one T cell receptor beta chain sequence. The data were obtained in a study of cytomegalovirus exposure and HLA in healthy donors. Clones were sequenced by immunoSEQ multiplex PCR, and TCRdb holds only the in-frame ones, with some missing. The profile shows about 310,000 clones, roughly 88% of them singletons. The germline gives CDR1 KGHSH, CDR2 LQKENI. V was clipped by 3 bases and J by 9 bases; unmatched bases: 12. The CDR3 extends over 16 amino acids. The rearrangement joins TRBV18 to TRBJ2-1; 9 positions match TRBD1. This TCR came from a man aged 30-40 years in good health and CMV-seronegative. Sequences were obtained from PBMCs. CDR3 sequence reads: CASSPGAGQGRSEQFF. The CDR3 bases are TGTGCCAGCTCACCCGGAGCTGGACAGGGGCGGAGTGAGCAGTTCTTC.